Detailed here is one TCR beta chain. Its antigen is undetermined. These data come from a study of cytomegalovirus exposure and HLA in healthy donors. Study outcomes and limitations: CMV serostatus alone was available as immune exposure information. It was in a later analysis that TCR association rates were seen to vary by HLA locus, highest for DRB1 and lowest for HLA-C. In a later analysis, compared with equally common non-associated chains, HLA-associated beta chains were more expanded.

Germline assignment: CDR1 SGHDT and CDR2 YYEEEE. The CDR3 spans 14 residues. V dropped 3 bases and J dropped 10; count of bases not matched to a gene: 9. Both 60 Vbeta primers and 13 Jbeta primers went into the PCR. Clones were read by immunoSEQ multiplex PCR, and TCRdb kept only the in-frame ones, dropping some. The sample holds roughly 250,000 clones, 80% to 90% seen once. This sequence originates from a woman aged 35 to 49 in good health and CMV-seropositive. The source material was PBMCs. The J gene is TRBJ1-1, the V gene TRBV5-6; 10 positions match TRBD1. The CDR3 sequence: CASSWDRGSVVAFF. The CDR3 DNA follows: TGTGCCAGCAGCTGGGACAGGGGCTCCGTGGTAGCTTTCTTT.